This record looks at one T cell receptor beta chain sequence and its context. This specimen belongs to a study of blood T cell repertoires in COVID-19. Study in general: COVID-19 samples, acute and convalescent, were from the United States, Italy and Spain. T cells, B-cell-depleted T cells, or PBMCs supplied cDNA or gDNA.

Study processing details: Quantification of nucleated cells was approximated via reference gene primer amplification. Sequencing was performed with immunoSEQ multiplex PCR; in TCRdb, only in-frame clones are kept and a portion is missing. The V and J calls and the clone size are those of that table, but D and trimming were determined from the DNA. The repertoire includes roughly 670,000 clones, 85% to 90% of them detected once, and approximately 0.25% sits in the top ten. Germline values: CDR1 SGHVS, CDR2 FQNEAQ. The CDR3 spans 15 residues. With 6 bases removed from V and 3 bases from J, the gap between germline ends came to 14 bases.

The sequenced sample consisted of peripheral blood. This receptor was identified in a woman under 30 with acute or convalescent COVID-19. V gene TRBV7-8 combines with J gene TRBJ1-4, with a tentative D call TRBD1 (5 bases). The CDR3 DNA reads TGTGCCAGCAGACGGACCGGGGGTTCTAATGAAAAACTGTTTTTT. Protein sequence: CASRRTGGSNEKLFF.